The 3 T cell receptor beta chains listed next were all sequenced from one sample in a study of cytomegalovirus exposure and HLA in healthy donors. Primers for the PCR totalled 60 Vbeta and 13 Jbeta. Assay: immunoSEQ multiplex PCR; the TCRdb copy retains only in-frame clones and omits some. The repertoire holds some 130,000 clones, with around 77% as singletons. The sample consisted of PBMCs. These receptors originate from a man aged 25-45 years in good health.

CDR3 sequence (DNA): TGTGCCAGCAGCCCGCGAGGGACTAGCGGCTACGAGCAGTACTTC. It codes for CASSPRGTSGYEQYF. This sequence joins TRBV11-3 and TRBJ2-7; 11 nucleotides match TRBD2. Germline V gene data show CDR1 as SGHNT and CDR2 as YENEEA. Trimming cost V 5 bases and J 3 bases; bases outside gene matches: 6. This CDR3 has 15 amino acids.

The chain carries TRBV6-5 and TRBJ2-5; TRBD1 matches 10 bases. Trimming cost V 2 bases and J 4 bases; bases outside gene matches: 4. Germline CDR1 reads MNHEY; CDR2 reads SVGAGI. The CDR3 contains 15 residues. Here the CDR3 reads CASSYNDRGRETQYF. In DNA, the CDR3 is TGTGCCAGCAGTTACAATGACAGGGGGCGAGAGACCCAGTACTTC.

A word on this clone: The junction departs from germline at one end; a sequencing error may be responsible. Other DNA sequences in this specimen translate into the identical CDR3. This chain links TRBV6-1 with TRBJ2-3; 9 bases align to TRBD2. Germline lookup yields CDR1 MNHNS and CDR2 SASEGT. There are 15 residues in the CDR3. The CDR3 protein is CASSESGGRADTQYF. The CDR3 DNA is TGTGCCAGCAGTGAATCCGGCGGGAGGGCCGATACGCAGTATTTC.